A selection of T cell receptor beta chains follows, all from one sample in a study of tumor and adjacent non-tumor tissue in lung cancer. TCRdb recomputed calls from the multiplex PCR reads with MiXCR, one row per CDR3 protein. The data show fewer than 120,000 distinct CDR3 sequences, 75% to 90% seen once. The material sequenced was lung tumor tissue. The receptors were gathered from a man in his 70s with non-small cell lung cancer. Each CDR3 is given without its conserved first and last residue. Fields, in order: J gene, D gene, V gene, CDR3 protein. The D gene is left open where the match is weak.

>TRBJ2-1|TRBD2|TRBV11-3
ACSLLRTSGDYNEQF
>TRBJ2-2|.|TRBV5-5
VSSFHSPGELF
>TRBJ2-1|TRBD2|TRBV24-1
ATSGILAGGREQF
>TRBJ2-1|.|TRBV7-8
ASRKWSGSYNEQF
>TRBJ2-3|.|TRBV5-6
ASNLVEGDTDTQY
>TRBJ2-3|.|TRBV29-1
SVEVYLTIGSTGTQY
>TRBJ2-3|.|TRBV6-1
ATSISSGASTDTQY
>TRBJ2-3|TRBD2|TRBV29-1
SVHGLAGGGITDTQY
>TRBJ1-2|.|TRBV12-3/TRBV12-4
VSSYTLYGYT
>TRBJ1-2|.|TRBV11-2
SSSSSPNYSYT
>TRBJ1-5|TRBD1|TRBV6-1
ASSVGARQGSQPHH
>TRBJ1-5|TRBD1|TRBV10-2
VRKTDRGGSNQPQH
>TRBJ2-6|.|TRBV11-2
ASSPGTRGSPGANILT
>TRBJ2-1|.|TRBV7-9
TSSLGDSYYEQF
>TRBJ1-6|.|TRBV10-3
VTAPFNRDNNSLLH
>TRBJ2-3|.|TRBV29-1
SVRSAGGSDTQY
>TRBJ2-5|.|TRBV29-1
SLEKNETQY
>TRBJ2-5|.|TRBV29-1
SVATESQTQY
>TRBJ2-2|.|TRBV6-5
ASSYRAMNTGELF
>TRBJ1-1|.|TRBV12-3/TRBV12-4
ASSPGILNTEAF
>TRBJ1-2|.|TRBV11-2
ASSVGQSGYT
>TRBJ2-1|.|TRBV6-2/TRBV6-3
ASSYVVAEHF
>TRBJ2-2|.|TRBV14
ASSQVKGNTGELF
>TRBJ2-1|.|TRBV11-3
ASSLGSSGPGDEQF
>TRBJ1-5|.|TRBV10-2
ARSEGSNQHQH
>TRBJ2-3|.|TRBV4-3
ASSQREPSRMGDTQY